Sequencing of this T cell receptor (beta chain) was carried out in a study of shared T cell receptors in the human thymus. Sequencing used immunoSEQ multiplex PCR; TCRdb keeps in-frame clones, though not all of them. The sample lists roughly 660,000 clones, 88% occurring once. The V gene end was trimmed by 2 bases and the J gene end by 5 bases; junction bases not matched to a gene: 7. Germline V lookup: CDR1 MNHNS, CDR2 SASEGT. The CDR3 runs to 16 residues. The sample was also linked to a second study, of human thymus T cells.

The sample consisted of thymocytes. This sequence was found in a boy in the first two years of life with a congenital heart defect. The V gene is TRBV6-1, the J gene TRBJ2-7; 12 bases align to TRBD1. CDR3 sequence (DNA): TGTGCCAGCAGTGAACCACCCCGGGACAGGGGGCACGAGCAGTACTTC. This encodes CASSEPPRDRGHEQYF.